This T cell receptor (beta chain) emerged from a study of cytomegalovirus exposure and HLA in healthy donors. The overall study: Earlier results showed roughly 110 million unique TCR beta sequences derived from roughly 180 million T cells.

CDR1 and CDR2 from the germline V gene are SGHVS and FNYEAQ. J lost 3 bases, V lost 4 bases, and 3 bases had no gene match. The CDR3 consists of 14 residues. Nominally healthy donors provided the samples, though records likely missed some immune exposures. Vbeta (60) and Jbeta (13) primers were used in the PCR. Produced via immunoSEQ multiplex PCR; TCRdb's table is partial and in-frame only. The sample lists over 250,000 clones, 80% to 90% occurring once. The chain links TRBV7-6 to TRBJ2-1, with 7 positions matching TRBD1. Material: PBMCs. This clonotype originated in a man aged 35 to 55 in good health and CMV-seropositive. CDR3 protein: CASSYGTDYNEQFF. DNA for the CDR3: TGTGCCAGCAGCTACGGGACAGACTACAATGAGCAGTTCTTC.